This T cell receptor beta chain is drawn from a study of blood T cell repertoires in COVID-19. On the study more broadly: The samples span acute and convalescent COVID-19 from the United States, Italy and Spain. PBMCs, B-cell-depleted T cells, or T cells were the source of the cDNA or gDNA that made up the material.

Per the study methods: Reference gene primer amplification gave nucleated cell count estimates. Using immunoSEQ multiplex PCR, the repertoire was profiled, and TCRdb retains in-frame clones only, with some absent. V and J calls plus clone size are reproduced from that table; the DNA served to infer D and trimming. The sample holds fewer than 60,000 clones; around 87% are singletons and the top ten take 4%. The germline V gene encodes CDR1 WNHNN and CDR2 SYGVQD (reference sequence). V lost 6 bases to trimming and J lost 0 bases; unmatched junction nucleotides: 9. CDR3 length: 18 amino acids. This sequence originates from a man aged 45-65 years with acute or convalescent COVID-19. Specimen: peripheral blood. The chain is built from TRBV10-1 and TRBJ2-3, with 13 bases matching TRBD2. The CDR3 here is CASSGLAGVGPSTDTQYF. The CDR3 DNA sequence: TGCGCCAGCAGCGGACTAGCGGGAGTCGGTCCTAGCACAGATACGCAGTATTTT.